The clone carrying this T cell receptor beta chain was counted once. What it binds is unknown. This specimen comes from a study of cytomegalovirus exposure and HLA in healthy donors. Study-level background: Earlier work reported 100 million or so unique TCR beta sequences from about 170 million T cells.

Study-wide results and caveats: Previously analyzed data showed that most TCR beta V segments were productive at a frequency of about 87% or about 30%. A later analysis linked a missense DCLRE1C variant to TCR beta V- and J-gene trimming. The investigators catalogued 164 TCR beta chains as cytomegalovirus-associated.

Both 60 Vbeta primers and 13 Jbeta primers went into the PCR. The table came from immunoSEQ multiplex PCR; TCRdb's copy has only in-frame clones and leaves some out. The sample carries more than 200,000 clones, over 75% recorded once. With 3 bases removed from V and 6 bases from J, the gap between germline ends came to 13 bases. CDR1 and CDR2 (germline): MDHEN, SYDVKM. CDR3 size: 14 residues. This clonotype originated in a young man in good health and CMV-seronegative. The sample consisted of PBMCs. V is TRBV28 and J is TRBJ2-3; D is unclear. CDR3 bases: TGTGCCAGCAGTTTGCCCGTTAGCCCCGATACGCAGTATTTT. Its protein is CASSLPVSPDTQYF.